This T cell receptor (beta chain) was identified during a study of human T cells and chemical hapten exposure. Study as a whole: Per-sample TCR yields varied mainly from small pooled library volume differences.

TCRdb fed the 5' RACE reads into MiXCR, producing one record per CDR3 protein. Here the sample spans some 150,000 distinct CDR3 sequences, roughly 4% being singletons. There are 14 residues in the CDR3. V lost 3 bases to trimming and J lost 8 bases; unmatched junction nucleotides: 8. The authors' total RNA extraction used unfractionated whole blood. The chain is built from TRBV12-3 or TRBV12-4 and TRBJ1-1; 8 nucleotides line up with TRBD1. The receptor was isolated from a female donor in good health. The CDR3 here is CASSFVGRDREAFF. CDR3 nucleotide sequence: TGTGCCAGCAGTTTTGTGGGTCGGGACAGGGAAGCTTTCTTT.